Listed below are T cell receptor beta chains from one sample, sequenced in a study of OX40 agonist ivuxolimab in advanced cancers. This table comes from immunoSEQ multiplex PCR, and its TCRdb copy is limited to in-frame clones, with some not included. The sample includes roughly 100,000 clones, roughly 87% seen only once; the top ten take 1.5% to 2%. Sequenced here: CD4+ or CD8+ T cells sorted from blood, sampled in a trial of the OX40 agonist ivuxolimab. The receptors originated from an adult with an advanced solid tumor such as melanoma, head and neck, liver or kidney cancer. Each CDR3 is given with its conserved first and last residue. The D gene is left open where the match is weak. Rows may omit the clone size; those that give it use once, few, many or a size class.

d_gene	v_gene	abundance	len	j_gene	CDR3nt	CDR3aa
NA	TRBV7-2	NA	14	TRBJ2-1	TGTGCCAGCAACAACCTTGGGGCCCAGAATGAGCAGTTCTTC	CASNNLGAQNEQFF
NA	TRBV10-3	NA	15	TRBJ1-5	TGTGCCATCAGTGAGTCAAAAGGGGCGGGTCAGCCCCAGCATTTT	CAISESKGAGQPQHF
NA	TRBV29-1	few	12	TRBJ1-1	TGCAGCGTTGAAAGGTCCGCTACTGAAGCTTTCTTT	CSVERSATEAFF
TRBD2	TRBV9	NA	17	TRBJ2-2	TGTGCCAGCAGCCCTCGGGGGAGCGGGACGAACACCGGGGAGCTGTTTTTT	CASSPRGSGTNTGELFF
NA	TRBV7-9	NA	18	TRBJ1-1	TGTGCCAGCAGCTTAGCGTTAGGGATTAATGAATGGAACACTGAAGCTTTCTTT	CASSLALGINEWNTEAFF
TRBD1	TRBV6-5	NA	13	TRBJ1-2	TGTGCCAGCAGTTACTCCAGGGGGCAGGGCTACACCTTC	CASSYSRGQGYTF
TRBD1	TRBV7-9	NA	14	TRBJ2-2	TGTGCCAGCAGCTTACAGACAGGGGTCGGGGAGCTGTTTTTT	CASSLQTGVGELFF
NA	TRBV5-6	NA	15	TRBJ1-1	TGTGCCAGCAGCTTCCCCACAGGGTCGGACACTGAAGCTTTCTTT	CASSFPTGSDTEAFF
NA	TRBV5-8	NA	15	TRBJ1-5	TGTGCCAGCAGCTTGGGGGGAAGGCCCCTTCAGCCCCAGCATTTT	CASSLGGRPLQPQHF
TRBD2	TRBV6-5	NA	14	TRBJ2-3	TGTGCCGACACAATAGCGGGAGGACCTGATACGCAGTATTTT	CADTIAGGPDTQYF
NA	TRBV6-4	few	14	TRBJ2-2	TGTGCCAGCAGGAGTGAGGCGAACACCGGGGAGCTGTTTTTT	CASRSEANTGELFF
NA	TRBV18	NA	17	TRBJ1-2	TGTGCCAGCTCACCACCGGAAACAGGAAGATTGGGCTATGGCTACACCTTC	CASSPPETGRLGYGYTF
NA	TRBV18	NA	16	TRBJ2-1	TGTGCCAGCTCACCACCGACGAGTCAGTCCTACAATGAGCAGTTCTTC	CASSPPTSQSYNEQFF
NA	TRBV5-4	NA	14	TRBJ2-1	TGTGCCAGCAGCTTGATTGGGAGTTTCAGTGAGCAGTTCTTC	CASSLIGSFSEQFF
TRBD1	TRBV4-1	NA	16	TRBJ2-1	TGCGCCAGCAGCCAAGGGAGCCTGGGGGACAGGACCCAGCAGTTCTTC	CASSQGSLGDRTQQFF
NA	TRBV5-1	NA	15	TRBJ2-7	TGCGCCAGCAGCTTAGGGGCTTGGGGATCCTACGAGCAGTACTTC	CASSLGAWGSYEQYF
NA	TRBV7-6	few	17	TRBJ2-2	TGTGCCAGCAGCTTAGCCGGCGGGGCCGCGAACACCGGGGAGCTGTTTTTT	CASSLAGGAANTGELFF
NA	TRBV7-8	NA	16	TRBJ2-2	TGTGCCAGCAGCTTACTCGGGGGCGCGAACACCGGGGAGCTGTTTTTT	CASSLLGGANTGELFF
NA	TRBV6-1	NA	15	TRBJ2-3	TGTGCCAGCAGTGACCCCACCGCCTTAGCGGATACCTTTGATTTT	CASSDPTALADTFDF
NA	TRBV30	once	13	TRBJ2-1	TGTGCCTGGAGTGTCAACCGGGGCGATGAGCAGTTCTTC	CAWSVNRGDEQFF
NA	TRBV5-1	NA	17	TRBJ2-1	TGCGCCAGCAGCCCCGCCCCCCGGGACATGTCCTACAATGAGCAGTTCTTC	CASSPAPRDMSYNEQFF
NA	TRBV4-1	NA	18	TRBJ2-7	TGCGCCAGCAGCCAAGATTTCCGAGACACTTCTCCCTCCTACGAGCAGTACTTC	CASSQDFRDTSPSYEQYF
TRBD1	TRBV10-3	once	12	TRBJ1-2	TGTGCCATCACCGGAGACAGGGCCGGCTACACCTTC	CAITGDRAGYTF
NA	TRBV3-2	once	8	TRBJ2-7	TGTGCCAGTTACGAGCAGTACTTC	CASYEQYF
TRBD1	TRBV9	NA	15	TRBJ1-3	TGTGCCAGCAGCATCGGGACAGGGGTAGGAAACACCATATATTTT	CASSIGTGVGNTIYF
NA	TRBV7-2	NA	16	TRBJ1-1	TGTGCCAGCAGCTTAGTCGGGGCCCGAGGGTACACTGAAGCTTTCTTT	CASSLVGARGYTEAFF
NA	TRBV29-1	NA	12	TRBJ1-2	TGCAGCGTTGACCCTAGGACGATCGGCTACACCTTC	CSVDPRTIGYTF
NA	TRBV6-1	NA	13	TRBJ2-3	TGTGCCAGCAAGCGAGGGCAGACAGATACGCAGTATTTT	CASKRGQTDTQYF
NA	TRBV7-7	NA	16	TRBJ2-2	TGTGCTAGCAGCTTAGGGTGGCCGGGGTCGCACGGGGAGCTGTTTTTT	CASSLGWPGSHGELFF
TRBD1	TRBV19	few	15	TRBJ2-5	TGTGCCAGTAGTCTCCGGGACAGGGAAGCGGAGACCCAGTACTTC	CASSLRDREAETQYF
TRBD2	TRBV11-3	NA	13	TRBJ2-5	TGTGCCAGCAGCTTAGATTTAGCGGGGGCCCAGTACTTC	CASSLDLAGAQYF
NA	TRBV30	NA	11	TRBJ1-1	TGTGCCTGGAGCAGTCCCACTGAAGCTTTCTTT	CAWSSPTEAFF
TRBD2	TRBV7-2	NA	15	TRBJ2-3	TGTGCCAGCAGCAGAGGGACTAGCGGAACAGATACGCAGTATTTT	CASSRGTSGTDTQYF
TRBD2	TRBV7-6	NA	16	TRBJ2-3	TGTGCCAGCAGCTCCTGGACTAGCGGGAGGACAGATACGCAGTATTTT	CASSSWTSGRTDTQYF
NA	TRBV6-1	NA	15	TRBJ1-4	TGTGCCAGCAGTGGTTCCGCGGCAGGACGAGAAAAACTGTTTTTT	CASSGSAAGREKLFF
NA	TRBV25-1	NA	15	TRBJ2-1	TGTGCCAGCAGTGAAATAGGGCACTTCGACAATGAGCAGTTCTTC	CASSEIGHFDNEQFF
TRBD1	TRBV30	NA	15	TRBJ1-3	TGTGCCTGGAGTCCAGGGGGGGCCTCTGGAAACACCATATATTTT	CAWSPGGASGNTIYF
NA	TRBV27	NA	11	TRBJ1-2	TGTGCCAGCAGTCCCAACTATGGCTACACCTTC	CASSPNYGYTF
NA	TRBV11-2	NA	17	TRBJ2-1	TGTGCCAGCAGCTTCGCCCAAGCGGAGAGCTCCTACAATGAGCAGTTCTTC	CASSFAQAESSYNEQFF
NA	TRBV7-9	NA	15	TRBJ2-1	TGTGCCAGCAGTCAGCCGGGACAAACCTACAATGAGCAGTTCTTC	CASSQPGQTYNEQFF
NA	TRBV7-2	NA	15	TRBJ1-3	TGTGCCAGCAGCCCGGTGGGGGGCTCTGGAAACACCATATATTTT	CASSPVGGSGNTIYF
NA	TRBV6-6	NA	11	TRBJ1-4	TGTGCCAGCAGCCCTCAGGAAAAACTGTTTTTT	CASSPQEKLFF
NA	TRBV18	NA	17	TRBJ2-5	TGTGCCAGCTCACCGGTGTCCCCGGCTAGGCTAGTAGAGACCCAGTACTTC	CASSPVSPARLVETQYF
NA	TRBV11-3	NA	15	TRBJ2-2	TGTGCCAGCAGCCCTAACCGGGCGAACACCGGGGAGCTGTTTTTT	CASSPNRANTGELFF
NA	TRBV10-3	once	11	TRBJ2-7	TGTGCCATCAGTGAATTAGACGAGCAGTACTTC	CAISELDEQYF
NA	TRBV19	NA	16	TRBJ1-5	TGTGCCAGTAGTTCCGCGATCGCCTATAGCAATCAGCCCCAGCATTTT	CASSSAIAYSNQPQHF
TRBD2	TRBV29-1	NA	12	TRBJ2-7	TGCAGCGTGGCTAGCGGGAGCCACGAGCAGTACTTC	CSVASGSHEQYF
TRBD2	TRBV2	NA	16	TRBJ2-1	TGTGCCAGCAGGCTTCCGGGACTAGCGGTCTTATATGAGCAGTTCTTC	CASRLPGLAVLYEQFF
TRBD1	TRBV25-1	NA	14	TRBJ2-7	TGTGCCAGCAGTGGGACAGGGGGTTCCTACGAGCAGTACTTC	CASSGTGGSYEQYF
NA	TRBV5-6	NA	13	TRBJ2-7	TGTGCCAGCAGCTTGGCAGGGTCCTACGAGCAGTACTTC	CASSLAGSYEQYF
TRBD2	TRBV5-1	NA	14	TRBJ2-3	TGCGCCAGCAGCTTCGCGGGAGTTTCAGATACGCAGTATTTT	CASSFAGVSDTQYF
NA	TRBV19	NA	14	TRBJ2-7	TGTGCCAGTAGTATTTCAGACGGAGCCTACGAGCAGTACTTC	CASSISDGAYEQYF